This is a list of T cell receptor beta chains from one sample in a study of shared clonotypes between healthy human individuals. Sequencing used immunoSEQ multiplex PCR; TCRdb keeps in-frame clones, though not all of them. Found here are around 1.9 million clones, just under 95% of them singletons; the top ten hold about 1.6%. Material: naive CD8+ T cells from PBMCs. The receptors here all came from a man aged 18 to 30 in good health. Some clones in this sample may be carry-over from other donors' samples. Each CDR3 is given with its conserved first and last residue. D genes are given only for firm matches. Expanded clones are given a class, and other clones once, few, many or no size at all.

D gene,J gene,clone size,V gene,CDR3 length,CDR3 protein,CDR3 DNA
.,TRBJ1-5,few,TRBV4-2,14,CASSPREDNQPQHF,TGTGCCAGCAGCCCCCGGGAGGACAATCAGCCCCAGCATTTT
.,TRBJ2-5,once,TRBV5-1,12,CASSDPGETQYF,TGCGCCAGCAGCGACCCGGGAGAGACCCAGTACTTC
.,TRBJ1-2,.,TRBV27,17,CASSSLGRAGAGYGYTF,TGTGCCAGCAGTTCCCTCGGGAGGGCGGGTGCGGGCTATGGCTACACCTTC
TRBD2,TRBJ2-1,.,TRBV28,15,CASSPGSGSGNEQFF,TGTGCCAGCAGTCCCGGTAGCGGGAGCGGCAATGAGCAGTTCTTC
.,TRBJ1-5,.,TRBV6-5,14,CASSWTASNQPQHF,TGTGCCAGCAGTTGGACTGCTTCGAATCAGCCCCAGCATTTT
.,TRBJ2-7,.,TRBV30,14,CAWSRGAVGYEQYF,TGTGCCTGGAGTCGGGGCGCAGTCGGCTACGAGCAGTACTTC
.,TRBJ1-5,.,TRBV27,14,CASSFTGAGEPQHF,TGTGCCAGCAGTTTCACCGGGGCTGGGGAGCCCCAGCATTTT
.,TRBJ2-7,.,TRBV28,15,CASTVGRGPAYEQYF,TGTGCCAGCACTGTTGGGCGGGGCCCCGCCTACGAGCAGTACTTC
.,TRBJ2-7,.,TRBV9,14,CASSARDRPREQYF,TGTGCCAGCAGCGCCCGGGACCGTCCGCGGGAGCAGTACTTC
.,TRBJ2-3,once,TRBV27,12,CASYTLGDTQYF,TGTGCCAGCTATACCTTAGGGGATACGCAGTATTTT
TRBD1,TRBJ1-2,once,TRBV28,15,CASSLGQGALAGYTF,TGTGCCAGCAGTTTAGGGCAGGGGGCTCTGGCTGGCTACACCTTC
TRBD2,TRBJ2-3,.,TRBV28,17,CASSPRLAGGRTDTQYF,TGTGCCAGCAGCCCACGACTAGCGGGAGGACGCACAGATACGCAGTATTTT
.,TRBJ1-3,.,TRBV6-1,15,CASSEALEAGNTIYF,TGTGCCAGCAGTGAAGCGCTTGAGGCTGGAAACACCATATATTTT
.,TRBJ2-2,.,TRBV5-8,17,CASSLGLDRYGSGELFF,TGTGCCAGCAGCTTGGGTCTAGACAGATACGGATCCGGGGAGCTGTTTTTT
.,TRBJ2-1,.,TRBV18,11,CASSVRNEQFF,TGTGCCAGCTCCGTCCGTAATGAGCAGTTCTTC
TRBD1,TRBJ2-1,once,TRBV27,15,CASRTTGGLYNEQFF,TGTGCCAGCAGGACGACAGGGGGCTTGTACAATGAGCAGTTCTTC
.,TRBJ1-1,.,TRBV25-1,16,CASSEYDMLSGAEAFF,TGTGCCAGCAGTGAATATGATATGCTCTCGGGGGCTGAAGCTTTCTTT
TRBD2,TRBJ2-7,.,TRBV13,16,CASSASPGSGGYEQYF,TGTGCCAGCAGCGCTTCCCCGGGGAGCGGGGGGTACGAGCAGTACTTC
TRBD2,TRBJ2-7,once,TRBV5-4,15,CASSPLAGEGVEQYF,TGTGCCAGCAGCCCGCTAGCGGGAGAAGGGGTCGAGCAGTACTTC
TRBD1,TRBJ1-4,.,TRBV11-2,16,CASSLVTGQGGEKLFF,TGTGCCAGCAGCTTAGTAACCGGACAGGGAGGGGAAAAACTGTTTTTT
TRBD2,TRBJ2-7,.,TRBV28,15,CASSLYRDYPYEQYF,TGTGCCAGCAGTTTATACCGGGACTATCCCTACGAGCAGTACTTC
.,TRBJ2-4,.,TRBV27,13,CASSEVAKNIQYF,TGTGCCAGCAGTGAAGTGGCCAAAAACATTCAGTACTTC
TRBD2,TRBJ2-1,.,TRBV15,18,CATSKRLAAGRTYNEQFF,TGTGCCACCAGCAAGCGACTAGCGGCCGGCAGAACCTACAATGAGCAGTTCTTC
TRBD1,TRBJ2-3,.,TRBV27,14,CASSLRGSTDTQYF,TGTGCCAGCAGCCTCAGGGGGTCCACAGATACGCAGTATTTT
.,TRBJ1-5,once,TRBV29-1,15,CSVAITRGVNQPQHF,TGCAGCGTTGCAATTACCAGGGGAGTAAATCAGCCCCAGCATTTT
.,TRBJ2-7,.,TRBV27,15,CASSLAGLSSYEQYF,TGTGCCAGCAGTTTAGCCGGCTTGAGCTCCTACGAGCAGTACTTC
.,TRBJ1-1,few,TRBV10-2,13,CASSEPRDTEAFF,TGCGCCAGCAGTGAGCCACGGGACACTGAAGCTTTCTTT
.,TRBJ2-7,.,TRBV19,15,CASSIRWQGTHEQYF,TGTGCCAGTAGTATCAGGTGGCAGGGGACCCACGAGCAGTACTTC
TRBD1,TRBJ2-7,.,TRBV11-3,16,CASSPRWTGGRYEQYF,TGTGCCAGCAGCCCTAGGTGGACAGGGGGCCGCTACGAGCAGTACTTC
TRBD2,TRBJ2-7,.,TRBV27,15,CASRHGTSGSHEQYF,TGTGCCAGCCGCCACGGGACTAGCGGGAGTCACGAGCAGTACTTC
TRBD1,TRBJ1-1,.,TRBV10-3,12,CAVNQGGSPAFF,TGTGCCGTCAACCAGGGGGGGTCTCCTGCTTTCTTT
.,TRBJ2-7,.,TRBV9,16,CASSAMGLGLLDEQYF,TGTGCCAGCAGCGCGATGGGACTTGGGCTTTTGGACGAGCAGTACTTC
.,TRBJ2-3,.,TRBV9,16,CASSVGEGRRSDTQYF,TGTGCCAGCAGCGTAGGTGAGGGGCGCAGGTCCGATACGCAGTATTTT